This TCR beta chain was captured in a study of T cell responses to AZD1222 COVID-19 vaccine. Broader study findings: Rises in breadth and depth of Spike-specific TCRs came after two AZD1222 doses.

Sequencing used immunoSEQ multiplex PCR; TCRdb keeps in-frame clones, though not all of them. This sample has approximately 140,000 clones, with over 80% found just once. With regard to this clone: The target antigen is unknown.

V shed 4 bases and J 5 bases; nucleotides not matched to a gene: 5. The V gene's germline CDR1 is MNHNS and CDR2 SASEGT. CDR3 size: 16 residues. The clonotype originates from an adult in good health. The chain employs TRBV6-1 and TRBJ2-3; TRBD2 agrees at 14 bases. Sample: peripheral blood, taken on day 0 of MenACWY control vaccination. The CDR3 reads CASSVRLAGGQDTQYF. The DNA for the CDR3 is TGTGCCAGCAGTGTCCGACTAGCGGGGGGGCAAGATACGCAGTATTTT.